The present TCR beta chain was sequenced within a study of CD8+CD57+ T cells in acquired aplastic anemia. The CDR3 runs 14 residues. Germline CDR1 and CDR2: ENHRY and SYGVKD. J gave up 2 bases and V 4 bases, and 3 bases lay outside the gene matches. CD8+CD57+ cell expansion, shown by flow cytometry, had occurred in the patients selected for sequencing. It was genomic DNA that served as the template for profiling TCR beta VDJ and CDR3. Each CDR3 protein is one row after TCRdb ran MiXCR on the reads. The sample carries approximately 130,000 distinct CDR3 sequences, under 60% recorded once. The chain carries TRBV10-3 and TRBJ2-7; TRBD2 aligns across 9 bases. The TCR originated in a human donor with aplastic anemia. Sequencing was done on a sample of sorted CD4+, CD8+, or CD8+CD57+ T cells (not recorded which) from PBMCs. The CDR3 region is CAISGTSATYEQYF. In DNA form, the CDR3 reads TGTGCCATCAGTGGGACTAGCGCAACCTACGAGCAGTACTTC.